This T cell receptor (beta chain) was found in a study of beta chain features in type 1 diabetes. Study-level background: Patients were similar to healthy donors in age and gender (as well as in cell yields). Study-level points and caveats: Type 1 diabetes patients had moderately but significantly shorter TCRB CDR3s in all four CD4+ subsets. Among patients, naive, central memory and Treg TCRB repertoires appeared more similar than among healthy donors.

The CDR3 has 11 residues. V was trimmed by 6 bases and J by 5 bases, leaving 7 bases between them. The V gene's germline CDR1 is SGHTA and CDR2 FQGNSA. Concerning this clone: Antigen unknown. Other nucleotide sequences in the sample specify the same CDR3.

The authors reverse transcribed all of the isolated RNA, so sequencing captured expressed TCRB transcripts. Here immunoSEQ multiplex PCR was the method, and the copy in TCRdb shows in-frame clones only, minus some. The data show 330,000 or so clones, around 20% seen once. The sequenced sample was naive CD4+ T cells from blood. The rearrangement joins TRBV7-2 to TRBJ1-1; D is undetermined. This clonotype was obtained from a woman between 18 and 29 years old in good health. CDR3 in DNA: TGTGCCAGCAGTCCATTTACTGAAGCTTTCTTT. It translates to CASSPFTEAFF.